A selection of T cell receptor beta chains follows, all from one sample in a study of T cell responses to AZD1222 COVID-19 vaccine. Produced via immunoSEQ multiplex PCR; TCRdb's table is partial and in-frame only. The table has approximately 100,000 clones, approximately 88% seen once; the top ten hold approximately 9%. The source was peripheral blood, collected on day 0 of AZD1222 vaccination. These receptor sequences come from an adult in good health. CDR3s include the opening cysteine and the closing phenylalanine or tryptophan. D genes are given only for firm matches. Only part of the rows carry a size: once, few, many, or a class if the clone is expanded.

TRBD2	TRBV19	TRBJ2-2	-	TGTGCCAGTGGACTAGCGAGCACCGGGGAGCTGTTTTTT	CASGLASTGELFF
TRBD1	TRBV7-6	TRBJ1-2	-	TGTGCCAGCAGCCCGTCCGGGACAGGGGCCCTGAATCGCTATGGCTACACCTTC	CASSPSGTGALNRYGYTF
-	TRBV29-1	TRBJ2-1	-	TGCAGCGTTGATATGGCGTCTGTTAAAAATGAGCAGTTCTTC	CSVDMASVKNEQFF
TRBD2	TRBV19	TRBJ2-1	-	TGTGCCAGTAGTATCGGGCTAGCGGATGCGAAGTTCTTC	CASSIGLADAKFF
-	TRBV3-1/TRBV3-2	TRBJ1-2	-	TGTGCCAGCAGCCTCCAGACAGGTCCTTATGGCTACACCTTC	CASSLQTGPYGYTF
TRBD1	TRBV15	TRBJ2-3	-	TGTGCCACCAGCCAGGACAGGGGCACAGATACGCAGTATTTT	CATSQDRGTDTQYF
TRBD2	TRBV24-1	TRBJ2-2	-	TGTGCCACCAGTGCCGGGAGGACCGGGGAGCTGTTTTTT	CATSAGRTGELFF
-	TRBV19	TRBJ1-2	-	TGTGCCAGTACCCATCAGTGGGCTAACTATGGCTACACCTTC	CASTHQWANYGYTF
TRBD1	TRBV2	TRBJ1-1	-	TGTGCCAGCAGTGCGGACAGGGGTTCTAACACTGAAGCTTTCTTT	CASSADRGSNTEAFF
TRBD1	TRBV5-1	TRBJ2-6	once	TGCGCCAGCAGCTTGGGGACAGGGACTGGGGCCAACGTCCTGACTTTC	CASSLGTGTGANVLTF
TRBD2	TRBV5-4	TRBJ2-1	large	TGTGCCAGCAGCTCCCGAGCGGGAACCCTCTACAATGAGCAGTTCTTC	CASSSRAGTLYNEQFF
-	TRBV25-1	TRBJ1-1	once	TGTGCCAGCACAAGACAGTTCGAAGCTTTCTTT	CASTRQFEAFF
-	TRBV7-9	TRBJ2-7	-	TGTGCCAGCAGCTCTCGTTCGGCAGGCGGATACGAGCAGTACTTC	CASSSRSAGGYEQYF
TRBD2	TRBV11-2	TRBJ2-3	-	TGTGCCAGCAGCTCATTTAGCGGGAGTACAGATACGCAGTATTTT	CASSSFSGSTDTQYF
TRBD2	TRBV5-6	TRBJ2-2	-	TGTGCCAGCACCCGAGGACTAGCGGGAGTTGACACCGGGGAGCTGTTTTTT	CASTRGLAGVDTGELFF
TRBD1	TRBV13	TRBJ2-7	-	TGTGCCAGCAGCTTAGAGAGGGAGGGACAGGGGATCCACGAGCAGTACTTC	CASSLEREGQGIHEQYF
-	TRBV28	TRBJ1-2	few	TGTGCCAGCAGTTTCCCCGCCGGGCCGTCTAACTATGGCTACACCTTC	CASSFPAGPSNYGYTF
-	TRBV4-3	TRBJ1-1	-	TGCGCCAGCAGCCAAGATAAGGTGACTGAAGCTTTCTTT	CASSQDKVTEAFF
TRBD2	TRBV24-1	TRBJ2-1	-	TGTGCCACCCGCTCTAGCGGTCGCGGGAATGAGCAGTTCTTC	CATRSSGRGNEQFF
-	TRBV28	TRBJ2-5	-	TGTGCCAGCAGCCCGGACAGAAAAGAGACCCAGTACTTC	CASSPDRKETQYF
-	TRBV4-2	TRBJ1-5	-	TGTGCCAGCAGCCAAGATGTGGCGGCGAATCAGCCCCAGCATTTT	CASSQDVAANQPQHF
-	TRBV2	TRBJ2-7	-	TGTGCCACCCTGGGCATTTACGAGCAGTACTTC	CATLGIYEQYF
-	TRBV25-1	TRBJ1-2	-	TGTGCCAGCATCAAAGGGACCGCGGACTGGAAACGTAACTATGGCTACACCTTC	CASIKGTADWKRNYGYTF
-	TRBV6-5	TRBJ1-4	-	TGTGCCAGCAGCTCAACGACAGAGTATAATGAAAAACTGTTTTTT	CASSSTTEYNEKLFF
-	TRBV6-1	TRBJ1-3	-	TGTGCCAGCAGTGAAGCGGAAGGGACCGATGGAAACACCATATATTTT	CASSEAEGTDGNTIYF
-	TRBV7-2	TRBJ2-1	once	TGTGCCAGCAGCTTAGATAACATGGATGAGCAGTTCTTC	CASSLDNMDEQFF
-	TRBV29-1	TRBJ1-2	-	TGCAGCGTTGAAGATCATGGCCTCGGATATGGCTACACCTTC	CSVEDHGLGYGYTF
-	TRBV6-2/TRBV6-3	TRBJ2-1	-	TGTGCCAGCAGTTACCGAGGGACCTCCTACAATGAGCAGTTCTTC	CASSYRGTSYNEQFF
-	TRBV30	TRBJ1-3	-	TGTGCCTGGAGTGTAAGCTCACTTCGGGGAGGTGGAAACACCATATATTTT	CAWSVSSLRGGGNTIYF
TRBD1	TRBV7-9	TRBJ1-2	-	TGTGCCAGCAGCGGAGGGACTACAGGGGAGGAGATCCATGGCTACACCTTC	CASSGGTTGEEIHGYTF
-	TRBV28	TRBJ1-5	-	TGTGCCAGCAGTTTTAAGGGGACATTGGGGAGACGCGGCAATCAGCCCCAGCATTTT	CASSFKGTLGRRGNQPQHF
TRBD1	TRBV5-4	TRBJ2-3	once	TGTGCCAGCAGCTCACGAGGACAGGGCTTCACAGATACGCAGTATTTT	CASSSRGQGFTDTQYF
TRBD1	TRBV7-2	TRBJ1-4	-	TGTGCCAGCAGCTTAGGACCGGGACAGGGAAAAGAAAAACTGTTTTTT	CASSLGPGQGKEKLFF
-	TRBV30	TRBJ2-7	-	TGTGCCTGGAGTGTAGGGCGGGGGCCCTACGAGCAGTACTTC	CAWSVGRGPYEQYF
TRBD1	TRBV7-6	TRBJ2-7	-	TGTGCCAGCAGCCTCGGGGGACAGGGTATCAACGAGCAGTACTTC	CASSLGGQGINEQYF
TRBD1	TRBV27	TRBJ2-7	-	TGTGCCAGACCGGGACAGGGTAAAGAAGAGCAGTACTTC	CARPGQGKEEQYF
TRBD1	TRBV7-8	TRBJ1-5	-	TGTGCCAGCAGCCCGCAGGACAGGGGAAGCAATCAGCCCCAGCATTTT	CASSPQDRGSNQPQHF
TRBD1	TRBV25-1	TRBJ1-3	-	TGTGCCAGCAGCAGGGACAGGGTATATTTT	CASSRDRVYF
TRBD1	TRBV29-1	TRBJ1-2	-	TGCAGCGTTGAAGATCGATGGGGGACAGGAGGGGGCTACACCTTC	CSVEDRWGTGGGYTF
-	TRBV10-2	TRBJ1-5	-	TGCGCCAGCAGTGAGTCGCGAGTTCAGCCCCAGCATTTT	CASSESRVQPQHF
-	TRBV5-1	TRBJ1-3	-	TGCGCCAGCAGCTTGAACGATCAAGGACTCTCGTCAGGAAACACCATATATTTT	CASSLNDQGLSSGNTIYF
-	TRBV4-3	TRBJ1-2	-	TGCGCCAGCAGCCAGAAACTGCTAGCTAACTATGGCTACACCTTC	CASSQKLLANYGYTF
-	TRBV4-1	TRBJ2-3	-	TGCGCCAGCAGCCAAGACGCCCTATTACTCACAGATACGCAGTATTTT	CASSQDALLLTDTQYF
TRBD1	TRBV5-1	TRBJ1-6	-	TGCGCCAGCAGCCATGAGGGACAGGGACTTAATTCACCCCTCCACTTT	CASSHEGQGLNSPLHF
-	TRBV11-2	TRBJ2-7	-	TGTGCCAGCAGCTTAGGGCTACAGGGCTACGAGCAGTACTTC	CASSLGLQGYEQYF
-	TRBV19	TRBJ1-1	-	TGTGCCAGTAGTATAGGGACATACACTGAAGCTTTCTTT	CASSIGTYTEAFF
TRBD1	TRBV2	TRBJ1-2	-	TGTGCCAGCAGTGGGGACAGGGCTCTCTATGGCTACACCTTC	CASSGDRALYGYTF
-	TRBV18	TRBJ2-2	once	TGTGCCAGCTCACCAATTAATCCAGGGTCCGGGGAGCTGTTTTTT	CASSPINPGSGELFF
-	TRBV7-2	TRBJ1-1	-	TGTGCCAGCAGCTTCCGTGGGGGAAGGGCTCGAAACACTGAAGCTTTCTTT	CASSFRGGRARNTEAFF
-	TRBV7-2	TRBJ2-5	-	TGTGCCAGCAGCCGCAAGGGCAGGGAGACCCAGTACTTC	CASSRKGRETQYF
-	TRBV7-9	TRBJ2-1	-	TGTGCCAGCAGACAGGGTCTTTGGAATGAGCAGTTCTTC	CASRQGLWNEQFF
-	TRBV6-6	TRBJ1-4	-	TGTGCCAGCAGTTACTCGCGAGGGGGGAATGAAAAACTGTTTTTT	CASSYSRGGNEKLFF
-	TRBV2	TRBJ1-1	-	TGTGCCAGCAGATTGACCTCGGTGGACACTGAAGCTTTCTTT	CASRLTSVDTEAFF
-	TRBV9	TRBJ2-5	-	TGTGCCAGCAGCGTAGATACTAGCTTAGGGAATGGGGAGACCCAGTACTTC	CASSVDTSLGNGETQYF
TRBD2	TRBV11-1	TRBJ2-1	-	TGTGCCAGCAGCCCCTCCGGGGGGGAGGACAATGAGCAGTTCTTC	CASSPSGGEDNEQFF
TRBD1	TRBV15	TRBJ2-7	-	TGTGCCACCAGTGCGGACAGGGGGGAAGTCTACGAGCAGTACTTC	CATSADRGEVYEQYF
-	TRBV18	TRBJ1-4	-	TGTGCCAGCTCACCTCTCGCGGGCGAAAAACTGTTTTTT	CASSPLAGEKLFF
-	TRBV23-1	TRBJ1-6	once	TGCGCCGCGGAGACCTGGAAGAGCTCCTATAATTCACCCCTCCACTTT	CAAETWKSSYNSPLHF